The present T cell receptor (beta chain) was sequenced within a study of CD8 T cells in ankylosing spondylitis. TCRdb called the 5' RACE reads again in MiXCR, with one record for every CDR3 protein. The table includes over 150,000 distinct CDR3 sequences, around 13% detected once. Germline V gene data show CDR1 as SEHNR and CDR2 as FQNEAQ (reference sequence). V lost 2 bases, J lost 7 bases, and 8 bases stayed unmatched. The length of the CDR3 is 16 residues. This receptor was taken from a male donor with ankylosing spondylitis or in good health (not recorded which). The chain links TRBV7-9 to TRBJ2-1; the match to TRBD2 covers 10 bases. The sequenced sample consisted of blood, either unsorted or a sorted T cell fraction (not recorded which). The CDR3 protein is CASSLTRLAGGNEQFF. CDR3 nucleotide sequence: TGTGCCAGCAGCTTAACACGACTAGCGGGTGGAAATGAGCAGTTCTTC.